The T cell receptor beta chain under discussion was sequenced for a study of blood T cell repertoires in COVID-19. The wider study: Samples taken during acute and convalescent COVID-19 were collected in the United States, Italy and Spain.

In the original workflow: Amplifying reference gene primers gave estimates of nucleated cell counts. Method: immunoSEQ multiplex PCR; TCRdb's copy keeps in-frame clones and lacks some. The V and J calls and clone size are taken from that table; D and trimming were inferred from the DNA. Found here are about 200,000 clones, about 85% of them singletons; the top ten hold 20% to 25%. The sequenced material came from peripheral blood. The TCR originated in a man aged 55-75 years with active or convalescent COVID-19.

CDR3 nucleotides: TGTGCCAGCAGCCCGGGACAGGGAAACACCATATATTTT. Translated: CASSPGQGNTIYF. V and J are TRBV13 and TRBJ1-3; 7 positions agree with TRBD1. The V segment lost 5 bases and the J segment 4 bases; nucleotides outside the gene matches: 2. Germline V gene sequence: CDR1 PRHDT, CDR2 FYEKMQ (reference sequence). The CDR3 has 13 amino acids.